This TCR beta chain was identified in a study of blood T cells in healthy people across ages. Broader study findings: Long-lived donors carried more naive CD4+ cells and greater diversity than aged donors.

A second about 6 to 12 cycle PCR used barcoded and J-beta primers. TCRdb reprocessed the 5' RACE reads via MiXCR and lists one record per CDR3 protein. Of under 800,000 distinct CDR3 sequences listed, roughly 47% were seen once; the top ten hold 20% to 25%. Germline lookup yields CDR1 SEHNR and CDR2 FQNEAQ (reference sequence). This CDR3 region has 15 residues. V lost 11 bases to trimming and J lost 4 bases, with 18 bases between them. Turning to this clonotype: Its target is not known.

The chain is built from TRBV7-9 and TRBJ1-6; possibly TRBD1 for D (6 bases). The material sequenced was blood. This clonotype was sampled from a woman aged 60-75 years in good health. The CDR3 DNA reads as TGTGCCGGAGGGGGGACGGCAGAGTATAATTCACCCCTCCACTTT. Protein: CAGGGTAEYNSPLHF. The variable domain in full, with the rest retrieved from reference TRBV7-9 and TRBJ1-6, is DTGVSQNPRHKITKRGQNVTFRCDPISEHNRLYWYRQTLGQGPEFLTYFQNEAQLEKSRLLSDRFSAERPKGSFSTLEIQRTEQGDSAMYLCAGGGTAEYNSPLHFGNGTRLTVT.